This section outlines one T cell receptor beta chain sequence together with its context. The data were obtained in a study of technical replicates of blood from a handful of donors. The V gene's germline CDR1 is LNHNV and CDR2 YYDKDF (reference sequence). This CDR3 comprises 15 residues. J lost 7 bases, V lost 1 base, and 4 bases had no gene match. Using immunoSEQ multiplex PCR, the repertoire was profiled, and TCRdb retains in-frame clones only, with some absent. The sample contains 75,000 to 85,000 clones, approximately 94% of which appear only once. Sequencing was carried out using T cells isolated from PBMCs. J is TRBJ1-5 and V is TRBV15, with 10 bases lining up with TRBD1. The sequence was obtained from a human donor in good health. CDR3 region: CATSRGRDRGQPQHF. The CDR3 region has the DNA TGTGCCACCAGCAGAGGGCGGGACAGGGGACAGCCCCAGCATTTT.